This T cell receptor beta chain was documented in a study of a mutant IDH1 vaccine in newly diagnosed glioma. About the research overall: Vaccination began 4-6 weeks post radiotherapy alone, or with temozolomide cycles. Treated patients, averaging around 40 years, were 62.5% male and around 40% female. Patients arrived already treated with radiotherapy, temozolomide, or both, most having had both.

Here immunoSEQ multiplex PCR was the method, and the copy in TCRdb shows in-frame clones only, minus some. Of 40,000 or so clones in the sample, over 80% were seen once. This clone was observed a few times. As yet, its antigen is unknown. This CDR3 spans 13 amino acids. Deletions cut 3 bases from V and 6 bases from J, with 11 bases between. CDR1 and CDR2 (germline): SGHRS, YFSETQ. Time point: week 11, during vaccination. What each vaccine dose contained was 300 ug of mutant IDH1 20-mer peptide, accompanied by topical imiquimod. The genes are TRBV5-1 and TRBJ2-3; D remains unclear. The sequence was collected from a man aged 35-49 years with glioma. The specimen was PBMCs, collected from a glioma patient whose treatment included an IDH1 peptide vaccine. The CDR3 nucleotides read TGCGCCAGCAGCTCCAGACGCCTCGATACGCAGTATTTT. Translating gives CASSSRRLDTQYF. The full variable domain, with the rest looked up from reference TRBV5-1 and TRBJ2-3, is KAGVTQTPRYLIKTRGQQVTLSCSPISGHRSVSWYQQTPGQGLQFLFEYFSETQRNKGNFPGRFSGRQFSNSRSEMNVSTLELGDSALYLCASSSRRLDTQYFGPGTRLTVL.